This TCR beta chain was captured by sequencing in a study of tissue T cells after allogeneic stem cell transplantation. Findings and limits, study-wide: In patients and mice, blood and spleen missed much of tissue repertoire. Motif-based clustering found tissue-specific repertoire signatures shared across patients, though few clones were shared.

Some clones are missing from TCRdb's copy, which holds only in-frame ones; the method was immunoSEQ multiplex PCR. The data show 6,400 or so clones, 48% seen once. Stated time point: mouse harvest day 7 after allogeneic transplant. Tail vein injection delivered 10^7 T-cell-depleted bone marrow cells and 10^6 splenic CD5+ T cells. B6 (H2b) cells into BALB/c (H2d) mice; tissues taken at day 7 or 14. The germline V gene encodes CDR1 SGHSN and CDR2 HYEKVE. V lost 3 bases and J 4 bases, leaving 2 bases between the germline ends. This CDR3 contains 11 residues. Comments on this clone: The target antigen is unknown. Mouse names are used for the genes. With the read ending 1 residue before the CDR3 end, the germline J gene is used to fill in that end.

Sequencing was performed on lymph node tissue. The clonotype comes from a female BALB/c mouse given C57BL/6 T cells with graft-versus-host disease after an allogeneic hematopoietic cell transplant. This rearrangement joins TRBV12-1 to TRBJ1-4, with D uncertain. The CDR3 bases that were read are TGTGCCAGCTCTTACAACGAAAGATTATTT. Translation gives CASSYNERLF. Given in full, the CDR3 is CASSYNERLFF.